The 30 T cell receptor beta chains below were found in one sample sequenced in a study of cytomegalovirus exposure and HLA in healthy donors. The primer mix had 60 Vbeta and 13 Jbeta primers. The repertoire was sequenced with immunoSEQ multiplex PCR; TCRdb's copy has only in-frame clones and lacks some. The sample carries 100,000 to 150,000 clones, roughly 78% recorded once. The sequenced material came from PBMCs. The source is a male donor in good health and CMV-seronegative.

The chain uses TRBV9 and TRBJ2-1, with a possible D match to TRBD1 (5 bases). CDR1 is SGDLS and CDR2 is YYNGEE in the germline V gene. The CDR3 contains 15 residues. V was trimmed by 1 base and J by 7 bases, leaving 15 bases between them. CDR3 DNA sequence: TGTGCCAGCAGCGTACCCACATCTAGGGGTAATGAGCAGTTCTTC. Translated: CASSVPTSRGNEQFF.

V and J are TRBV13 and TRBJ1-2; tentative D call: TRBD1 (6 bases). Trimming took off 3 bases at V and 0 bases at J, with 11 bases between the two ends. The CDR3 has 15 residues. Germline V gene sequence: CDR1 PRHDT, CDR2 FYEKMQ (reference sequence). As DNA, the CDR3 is TGTGCCAGCAGCTTGAGGGACACACCTAACTATGGCTACACCTTC. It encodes CASSLRDTPNYGYTF.

The CDR3 DNA sequence: TGTGCCAGCAGCTTAGCAGCAAACTACGAGCAGTACTTC. Amino acid sequence: CASSLAANYEQYF. This chain uses TRBV7-9 with TRBJ2-7, with no clear D. V lost 0 bases and J 3 bases, leaving 6 bases between the germline ends. Germline CDR1 SEHNR, CDR2 FQNEAQ (reference sequence). The CDR3 totals 13 residues.

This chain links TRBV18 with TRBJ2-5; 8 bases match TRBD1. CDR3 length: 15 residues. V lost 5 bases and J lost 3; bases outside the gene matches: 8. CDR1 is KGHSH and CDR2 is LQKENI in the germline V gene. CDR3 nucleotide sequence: TGTGCCAGCTCAGAACCAGGGGGCGCGGAAGAGACCCAGTACTTC. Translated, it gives CASSEPGGAEETQYF.

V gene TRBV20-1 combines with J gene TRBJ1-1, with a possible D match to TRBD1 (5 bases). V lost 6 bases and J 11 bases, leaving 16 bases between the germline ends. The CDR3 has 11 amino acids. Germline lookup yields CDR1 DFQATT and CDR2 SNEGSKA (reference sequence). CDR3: CSARGRSGAFF. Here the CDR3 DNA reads TGCAGTGCGCGGGGACGCTCCGGGGCTTTCTTT.

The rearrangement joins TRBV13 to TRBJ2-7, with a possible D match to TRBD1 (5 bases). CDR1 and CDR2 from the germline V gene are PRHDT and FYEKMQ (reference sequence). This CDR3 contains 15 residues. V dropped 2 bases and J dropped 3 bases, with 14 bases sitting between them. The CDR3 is CASSLLSAGLYEQYF. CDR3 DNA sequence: TGTGCCAGCAGCTTACTTTCAGCAGGGCTCTACGAGCAGTACTTC.

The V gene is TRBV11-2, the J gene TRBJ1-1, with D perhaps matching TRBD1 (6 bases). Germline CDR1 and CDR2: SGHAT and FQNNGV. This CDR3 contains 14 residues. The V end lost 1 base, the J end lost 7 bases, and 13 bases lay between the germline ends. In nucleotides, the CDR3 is TGTGCCAGCAGCTTAGGCGAGGGGGGGGGTGAAGCTTTCTTT. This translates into CASSLGEGGGEAFF.

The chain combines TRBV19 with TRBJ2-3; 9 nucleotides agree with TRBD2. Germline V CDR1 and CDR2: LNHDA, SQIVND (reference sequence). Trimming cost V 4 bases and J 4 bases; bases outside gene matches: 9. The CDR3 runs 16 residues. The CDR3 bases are TGTGCCAGTAGTACCCTTAGCGGGAGACAGGCAGATACGCAGTATTTT. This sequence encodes CASSTLSGRQADTQYF.

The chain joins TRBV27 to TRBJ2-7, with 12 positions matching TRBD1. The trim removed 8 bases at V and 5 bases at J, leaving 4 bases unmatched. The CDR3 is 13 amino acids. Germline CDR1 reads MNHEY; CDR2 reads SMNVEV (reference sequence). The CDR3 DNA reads TGTGCCAGCGAGGGACAGGGGGCTGACGAGCAGTACTTC. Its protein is CASEGQGADEQYF.

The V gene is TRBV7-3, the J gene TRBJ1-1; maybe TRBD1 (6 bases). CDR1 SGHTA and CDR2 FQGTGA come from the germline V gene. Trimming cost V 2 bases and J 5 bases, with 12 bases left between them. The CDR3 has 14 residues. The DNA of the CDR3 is TGTGCCAGCAGCTTAGGAGGGGGAGGGACTGAAGCTTTCTTT. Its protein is CASSLGGGGTEAFF.

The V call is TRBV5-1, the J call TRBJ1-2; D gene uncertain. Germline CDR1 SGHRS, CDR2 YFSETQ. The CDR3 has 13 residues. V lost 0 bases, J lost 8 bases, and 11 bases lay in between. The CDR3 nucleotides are TGCGCCAGCAGCTTGGTGGTTGCTGGCGGCTACACCTTC. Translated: CASSLVVAGGYTF.

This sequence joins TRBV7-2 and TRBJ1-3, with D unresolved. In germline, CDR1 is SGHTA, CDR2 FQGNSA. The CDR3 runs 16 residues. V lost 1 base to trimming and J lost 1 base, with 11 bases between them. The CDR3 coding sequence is TGTGCCAGCAGCTTAGACTTCACGGGGTCTGGAAACACCATATATTTT. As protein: CASSLDFTGSGNTIYF.

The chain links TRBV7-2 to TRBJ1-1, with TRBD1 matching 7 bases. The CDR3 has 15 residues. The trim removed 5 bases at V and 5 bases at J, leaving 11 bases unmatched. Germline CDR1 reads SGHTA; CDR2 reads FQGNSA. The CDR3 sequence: CASSLGAGGRTEAFF. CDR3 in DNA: TGTGCCAGCAGCCTCGGGGCAGGGGGAAGGACTGAAGCTTTCTTT.

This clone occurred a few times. The CDR3 coding sequence is TGTGCCAGCAGCCACGAACTCGGTCTGAACACTGAAGCTTTCTTT. It encodes CASSHELGLNTEAFF. The rearrangement uses TRBV9 and TRBJ1-1; D is undetermined. The CDR3 loop spans 15 amino acids. V was shortened by 4 bases and J by 0 bases, with 13 bases between the two germline ends. The germline V gene has CDR1 SGDLS and CDR2 YYNGEE.

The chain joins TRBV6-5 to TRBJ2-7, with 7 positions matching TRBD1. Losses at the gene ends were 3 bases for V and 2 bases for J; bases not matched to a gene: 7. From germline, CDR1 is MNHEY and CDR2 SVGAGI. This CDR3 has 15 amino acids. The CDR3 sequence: CASSYTNRGTYEQYF. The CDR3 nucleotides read TGTGCCAGCAGTTATACGAACAGGGGCACCTACGAGCAGTACTTC.

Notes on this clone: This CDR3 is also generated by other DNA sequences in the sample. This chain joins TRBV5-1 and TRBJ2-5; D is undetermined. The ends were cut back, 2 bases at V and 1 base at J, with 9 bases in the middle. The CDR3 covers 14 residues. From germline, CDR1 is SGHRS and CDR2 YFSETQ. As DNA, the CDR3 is TGCGCCAGCAGCTTACGTGGCCTCCAAGAGACCCAGTACTTC. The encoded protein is CASSLRGLQETQYF.

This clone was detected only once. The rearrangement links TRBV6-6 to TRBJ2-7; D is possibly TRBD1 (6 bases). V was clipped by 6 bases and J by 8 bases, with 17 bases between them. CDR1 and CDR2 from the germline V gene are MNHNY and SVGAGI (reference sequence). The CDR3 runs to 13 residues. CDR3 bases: TGTGCCAGCAGGGCAGCCGGGACAATCCAGCAGTACTTC. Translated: CASRAAGTIQQYF.

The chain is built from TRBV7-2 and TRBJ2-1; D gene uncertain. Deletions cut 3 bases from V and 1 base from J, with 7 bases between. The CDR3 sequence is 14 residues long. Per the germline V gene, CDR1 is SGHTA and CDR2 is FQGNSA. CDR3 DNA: TGTGCCAGCAGCTTCCGGTCGTCCTACAATGAGCAGTTCTTC. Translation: CASSFRSSYNEQFF.

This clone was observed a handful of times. CDR3 protein: CASRGLAGTYEQYF. CDR3 in DNA: TGTGCCAGCAGGGGACTAGCGGGTACCTACGAGCAGTACTTC. This sequence joins TRBV7-9 and TRBJ2-7; TRBD2 agrees at 12 bases. CDR1 and CDR2 (germline): SEHNR, FQNEAQ (reference sequence). Trimming cost V 6 bases and J 2 bases; bases outside gene matches: 2. This CDR3 is built from 14 residues. The full variable domain, completed using reference TRBV7-9 and TRBJ2-7, is DTGVSQNPRHKITKRGQNVTFRCDPISEHNRLYWYRQTLGQGPEFLTYFQNEAQLEKSRLLSDRFSAERPKGSFSTLEIQRTEQGDSAMYLCASRGLAGTYEQYFGPGTRLTVT.

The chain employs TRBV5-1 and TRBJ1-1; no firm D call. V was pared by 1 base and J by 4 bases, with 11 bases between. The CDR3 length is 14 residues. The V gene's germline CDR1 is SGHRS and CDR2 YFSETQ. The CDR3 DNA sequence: TGCGCCAGCAGCTTGACAGCCTTGAGCACTGAAGCTTTCTTT. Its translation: CASSLTALSTEAFF.

For the CDR3, the DNA is TGTGCCAGCAGCTTAGCGGGGAGTAAAGGGACCCAGTACTTC. This gives the protein CASSLAGSKGTQYF. The V call is TRBV5-4, the J call TRBJ2-5, with 7 bases matching TRBD2. Looked up from germline, CDR1 is SGHNT and CDR2 is YYREEE (reference sequence). The CDR3 is made up of 14 amino acids. The junction had 8 bases not matched to a gene; V was cut back by 2 bases and J by 7 bases.

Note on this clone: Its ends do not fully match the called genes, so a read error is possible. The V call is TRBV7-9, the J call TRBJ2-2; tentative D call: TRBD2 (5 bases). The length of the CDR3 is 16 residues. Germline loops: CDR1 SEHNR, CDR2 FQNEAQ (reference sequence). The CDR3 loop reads CSSSLVTGNVAGELFF. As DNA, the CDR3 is TGTTCCAGCAGCTTAGTTACGGGGAATGTCGCCGGGGAGCTGTTTTTT.

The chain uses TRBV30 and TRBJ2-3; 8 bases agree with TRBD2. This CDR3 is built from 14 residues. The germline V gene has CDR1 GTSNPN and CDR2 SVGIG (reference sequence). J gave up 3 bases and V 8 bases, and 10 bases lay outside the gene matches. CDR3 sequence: CAGHRVAGTDTQYF. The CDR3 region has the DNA TGTGCCGGACACCGGGTAGCGGGAACAGATACGCAGTATTTT.

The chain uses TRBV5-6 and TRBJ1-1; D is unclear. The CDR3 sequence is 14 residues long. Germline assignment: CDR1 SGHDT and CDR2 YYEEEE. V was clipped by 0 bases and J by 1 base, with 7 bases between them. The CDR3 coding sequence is TGTGCCAGCAGCTTGGGACTGCCGAACACTGAAGCTTTCTTT. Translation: CASSLGLPNTEAFF.

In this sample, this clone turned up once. This CDR3 reads CASSPLGYEQYF. DNA of the CDR3: TGTGCCAGCAGCCCCCTCGGTTACGAGCAGTACTTC. This chain joins TRBV6-5 and TRBJ2-7; D call uncertain. This CDR3 contains 12 residues. V lost 6 bases and J 4 bases, leaving 10 bases between the germline ends. CDR1 and CDR2 (germline): MNHEY, SVGAGI.

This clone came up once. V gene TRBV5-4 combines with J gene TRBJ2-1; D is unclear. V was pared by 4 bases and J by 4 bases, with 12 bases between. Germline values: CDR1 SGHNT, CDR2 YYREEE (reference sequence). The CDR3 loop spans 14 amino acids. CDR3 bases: TGTGCCAGCAGCAGCCTTCCCTCTTACAATGAGCAGTTCTTC. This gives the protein CASSSLPSYNEQFF.

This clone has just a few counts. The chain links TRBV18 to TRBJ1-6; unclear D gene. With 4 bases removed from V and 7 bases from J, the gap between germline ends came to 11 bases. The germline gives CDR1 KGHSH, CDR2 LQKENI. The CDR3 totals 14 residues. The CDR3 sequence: CASSLRDLNSPLHF. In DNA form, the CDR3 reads TGTGCCAGCTCACTGAGGGATTTGAATTCACCCCTCCACTTT.

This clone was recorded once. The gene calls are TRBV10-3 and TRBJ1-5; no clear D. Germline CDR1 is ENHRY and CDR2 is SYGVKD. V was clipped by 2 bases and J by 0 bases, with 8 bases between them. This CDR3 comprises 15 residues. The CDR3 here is CAISERQVSNQPQHF. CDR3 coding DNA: TGTGCCATCAGTGAGCGCCAGGTTAGCAATCAGCCCCAGCATTTT.

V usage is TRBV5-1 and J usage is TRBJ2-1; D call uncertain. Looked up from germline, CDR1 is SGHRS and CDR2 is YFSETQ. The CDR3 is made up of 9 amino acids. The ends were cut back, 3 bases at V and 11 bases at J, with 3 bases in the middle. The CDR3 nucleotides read TGCGCCAGCAGCTCTCAGCAGTTCTTC. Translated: CASSSQQFF.

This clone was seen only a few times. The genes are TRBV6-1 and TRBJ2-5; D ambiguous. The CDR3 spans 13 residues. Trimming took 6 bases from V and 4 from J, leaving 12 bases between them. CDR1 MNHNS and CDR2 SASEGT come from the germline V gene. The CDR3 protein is CASRRYTGETQYF. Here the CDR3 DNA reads TGTGCCAGCAGGCGCTATACGGGAGAGACCCAGTACTTC.